Given below is one TCR beta chain in context. The sample originates from a study of sequential checkpoint blockade in melanoma. The wider study: Each arm's sequence ended with maintenance nivolumab.

The method was immunoSEQ multiplex PCR; TCRdb's version includes in-frame clones alone and lacks a portion of them. The table has roughly 13,000 clones, roughly 50% seen once. Looked up from germline, CDR1 is SGHVS and CDR2 is FNYEAQ. Trimming cost V 1 base and J 0 bases, with 15 bases left between them. The CDR3 runs to 17 residues. The treatment denotes: randomized to nivolumab then ipilimumab (arm A) or the reverse (arm B). Patients had received no earlier DNA-damaging chemotherapy. The chain joins TRBV7-6 to TRBJ1-2; no definite D call. The origin of this receptor is a human donor with melanoma. The sample in question was CD8+ T cells sorted from blood (inferred from file names), obtained from a patient given nivolumab and ipilimumab in sequence. Here the CDR3 DNA reads TGTGCCAGCAGCTTAGATCCCCTGGCGGGAGCTAACTATGGCTACACCTTC. Protein product: CASSLDPLAGANYGYTF.